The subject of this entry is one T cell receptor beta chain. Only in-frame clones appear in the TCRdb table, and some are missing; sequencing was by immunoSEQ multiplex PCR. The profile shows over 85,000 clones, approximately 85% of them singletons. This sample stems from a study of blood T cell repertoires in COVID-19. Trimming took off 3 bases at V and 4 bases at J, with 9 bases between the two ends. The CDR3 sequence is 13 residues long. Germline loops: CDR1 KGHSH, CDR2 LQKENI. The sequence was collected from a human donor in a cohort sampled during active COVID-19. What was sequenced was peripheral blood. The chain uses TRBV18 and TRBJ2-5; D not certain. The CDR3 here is CASSPPSVETQYF. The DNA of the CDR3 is TGTGCCAGCTCACCTCCTTCGGTAGAGACCCAGTACTTC. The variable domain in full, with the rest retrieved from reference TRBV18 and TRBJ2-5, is NAGVMQNPRHLVRRRGQEARLRCSPMKGHSHVYWYRQLPEEGLKFMVYLQKENIIDESGMPKERFSAEFPKEGPSILRIQQVVRGDSAAYFCASSPPSVETQYFGPGTRLLVL.